This TCR beta chain comes out of a study of blood T cell repertoires in COVID-19. On the study more broadly: COVID-19 samples, acute and convalescent, were from the United States, Italy and Spain. Sample material is recorded as cDNA or gDNA derived from T cells, B-cell-depleted T cells, or PBMCs.

How the authors handled the data: Reference gene primer amplification yielded estimated nucleated cell counts. This table comes from immunoSEQ multiplex PCR, and its TCRdb copy is limited to in-frame clones, with some not included. V and J calls plus clone size are reproduced from that table; the DNA served to infer D and trimming. This sample has 65,000 to 70,000 clones, with around 79% found just once. CDR3 length equals 15 residues. V gave up 1 base and J gave up 5 bases, with 11 bases separating them. The germline gives CDR1 LGHDT, CDR2 YNNKEL (reference sequence). This clone was detected a few times.

The rearrangement joins TRBV3-1 (or the pseudogene TRBV3-2) to TRBJ2-2; perhaps TRBD2 as D (6 bases). The source of this sequence is a man aged 55-75 years with acute or convalescent COVID-19. The specimen was peripheral blood. CDR3 protein: CASSQGLARTGELFF. DNA of the CDR3: TGTGCCAGCAGCCAAGGGCTAGCGAGGACCGGGGAGCTGTTTTTT.